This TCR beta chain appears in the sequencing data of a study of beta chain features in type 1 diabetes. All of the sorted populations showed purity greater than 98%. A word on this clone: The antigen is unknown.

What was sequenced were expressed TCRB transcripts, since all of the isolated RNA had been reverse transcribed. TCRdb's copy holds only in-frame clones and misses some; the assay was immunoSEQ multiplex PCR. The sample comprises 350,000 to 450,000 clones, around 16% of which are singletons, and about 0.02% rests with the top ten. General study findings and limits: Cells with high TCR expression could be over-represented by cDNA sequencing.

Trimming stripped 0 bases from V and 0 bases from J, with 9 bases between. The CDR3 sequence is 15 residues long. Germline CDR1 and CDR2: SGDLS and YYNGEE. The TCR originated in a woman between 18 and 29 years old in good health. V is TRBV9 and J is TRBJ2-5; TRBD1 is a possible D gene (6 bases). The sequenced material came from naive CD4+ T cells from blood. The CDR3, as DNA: TGTGCCAGCAGCGTAGACACAGGGCACCAAGAGACCCAGTACTTC. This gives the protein CASSVDTGHQETQYF.